This is a list of T cell receptor beta chains from one sample in a study of blood T cell repertoires in COVID-19. TCRdb's copy holds only in-frame clones and misses some; the assay was immunoSEQ multiplex PCR. The data contain some 59,000 clones, about 77% of them singletons. The specimen sequenced was peripheral blood. All receptors come from an older man with active or convalescent COVID-19. Both conserved end residues are trimmed from each CDR3.

cdr3_aa cdr3_length j_call v_call
ASSARQGYTEAF 12 TRBJ1-1 TRBV19
ASSIQGGTEAF 11 TRBJ1-1 TRBV6-2/TRBV6-3
ASSFGTGLSTEAF 13 TRBJ1-1 TRBV27
ASSLGDRRSYEQY 13 TRBJ2-7 TRBV5-1
AISEPTGTSGKFSYEQY 17 TRBJ2-7 TRBV10-3
ASSLSSGANVLT 12 TRBJ2-6 TRBV27
ASSLGATGTVHSYEQY 16 TRBJ2-7 TRBV7-9
SASPSSTDTQY 11 TRBJ2-3 TRBV20-1
ATSVPGHRNNEQF 13 TRBJ2-1 TRBV15
ASSKETGYNSPLH 13 TRBJ1-6 TRBV11-3
ASSTGTGQTSYNEQF 15 TRBJ2-1 TRBV19
ASSGQGRHTDTQY 13 TRBJ2-3 TRBV10-1
ASSLGAGSNYGYT 13 TRBJ1-2 TRBV7-8
ASSRSSSETETQY 13 TRBJ2-5 TRBV18
ASSGPGQGREQY 12 TRBJ2-7 TRBV9
ASSSVEEDSYNEQF 14 TRBJ2-1 TRBV28
ASSGQGASLFPLDSPLH 17 TRBJ1-6 TRBV6-1
ASSQAGGEAEKLF 13 TRBJ1-4 TRBV3-1/TRBV3-2
ASQGATQETQY 11 TRBJ2-5 TRBV6-6
ASSLSLAGGREQF 13 TRBJ2-1 TRBV5-4
ASSIILTRSSADTGELF 17 TRBJ2-2 TRBV19
ATSGGSGYT 9 TRBJ1-2 TRBV24-1
ASSLDGGAFYEQY 13 TRBJ2-7 TRBV5-5
ASSPGSPMRLNTQY 14 TRBJ2-3 TRBV2
ATQSTADNEQF 11 TRBJ2-1 TRBV24-1
ASSRTGSGGNTIY 13 TRBJ1-3 TRBV27
ASSRPGHSYGYT 12 TRBJ1-2 TRBV28
ASSQAQRRNQKYGYT 15 TRBJ1-2 TRBV23-1
ASSLARDQRWTDTQY 15 TRBJ2-3 TRBV5-5
ASSYRTSSPLH 11 TRBJ1-6 TRBV6-5
ASSPGETGERGNTIY 15 TRBJ1-3 TRBV6-2/TRBV6-3
AWSVQGAVGKF 11 TRBJ2-1 TRBV30
ASSEFVDAGMNEQY 14 TRBJ2-7 TRBV10-1
ASSLGAGGGYNEQF 14 TRBJ2-1 TRBV7-8
ASSIDLVIGEQY 12 TRBJ2-7 TRBV19
ASSPRGLVTSTDTQY 15 TRBJ2-3 TRBV13
ASSVLAMEQF 10 TRBJ2-1 TRBV2
ASSGRLAGELVGYNEQF 17 TRBJ2-1 TRBV11-2
ASSYTQGATEAF 12 TRBJ1-1 TRBV6-2/TRBV6-3
ASSQGQGTGELF 12 TRBJ2-2 TRBV7-3
ASRGQNTEAF 10 TRBJ1-1 TRBV7-9
ASSSTLTGYEQY 12 TRBJ2-7 TRBV7-9
ASSVGLAGSYEQY 13 TRBJ2-7 TRBV9
AREREAQKSTDTQY 14 TRBJ2-3 TRBV25-1
ASSQVGTGNEKLF 13 TRBJ1-4 TRBV4-3
ASSAGTSGGLGETQY 15 TRBJ2-5 TRBV9
ASSKAGGPQGQY 12 TRBJ2-7 TRBV19
ASSPPTAGVAKNIQY 15 TRBJ2-4 TRBV3-1/TRBV3-2
AWSKDRDQETQY 12 TRBJ2-5 TRBV30
ASSFDRVDEQF 11 TRBJ2-1 TRBV12-3/TRBV12-4
ASSRTDAANYGYT 13 TRBJ1-2 TRBV19
ASRLRDRGTDTQY 13 TRBJ2-3 TRBV6-5
ASSYRGAEAF 10 TRBJ1-1 TRBV6-5
ATSPWAGAQETQY 13 TRBJ2-5 TRBV5-4
ASSSGGLYDNEQF 13 TRBJ2-1 TRBV5-1
SAQANYGYT 9 TRBJ1-2 TRBV20-1
ASSLQDGSRPDTQY 14 TRBJ2-3 TRBV9
ASSQDLSQGAYNEQF 15 TRBJ2-1 TRBV3-1/TRBV3-2